One and the same sample provided the 25 T cell receptor beta chains below, sequenced in a study of memory CD4+ T cells and cytomegalovirus serostatus. Produced via immunoSEQ multiplex PCR; TCRdb's table is partial and in-frame only. Seen here are around 26,000 clones, approximately 72% observed once, and the top ten hold approximately 0.7%. Single viable CD3+CD4+CD8-CD45RO+ cells were sorted as the memory CD4+ T cells. Sequencing was performed on memory CD4+ T cells from blood. Receptors were obtained from an adult in good health and CMV-seronegative.

V is TRBV10-3 and J is TRBJ2-7; a possible D gene is TRBD1 (5 bases). There are 12 residues in the CDR3. Germline-derived CDR1 and CDR2 are ENHRY and SYGVKD. V dropped 2 bases and J dropped 6 bases, with 8 bases sitting between them. For the CDR3, the DNA is TGTGCCATCAGTGAGGGGGCTGGCGAGCAGTACTTC. It is translated as CAISEGAGEQYF.

The rearrangement links TRBV18 to TRBJ2-7; TRBD2 matches 10 bases. CDR3 length: 18 residues. Germline V gives CDR1 KGHSH, CDR2 LQKENI. Germline trimming cut 2 bases from V and 0 bases from J; bases unmatched to any gene: 10. CDR3 coding DNA: TGTGCCAGCTCACCAGGGTCTAGCGGGGGCGGTAGCTCCTACGAGCAGTACTTC. It translates to CASSPGSSGGGSSYEQYF.

V usage is TRBV11-2 and J usage is TRBJ1-1, with a tentative D call TRBD1 (5 bases). Germline V CDR1 and CDR2: SGHAT, FQNNGV. The ends were cut back, 5 bases at V and 0 bases at J, with 19 bases in the middle. The CDR3 spans 17 residues. CDR3 in amino acids: CASSPRQSTFMNTEAFF. Written as DNA, the CDR3 is TGTGCCAGCAGCCCCCGACAGAGCACTTTTATGAACACTGAAGCTTTCTTT.

V is TRBV19 and J is TRBJ1-4; D ambiguous. V was clipped by 6 bases and J by 4 bases, with 12 bases between them. The CDR3 is 14 amino acids. Per germline, CDR1 LNHDA and CDR2 SQIVND (reference sequence). The CDR3 is CASRISGRNEKLFF. CDR3 nucleotide sequence: TGTGCCAGTAGAATTTCAGGACGTAATGAAAAACTGTTTTTT.

The sample holds one count of this clone. The rearrangement joins TRBV7-6 to TRBJ2-1; no definite D call. V gave up 6 bases and J gave up 7 bases, with 13 bases separating them. CDR1 and CDR2 from the germline V gene are SGHVS and FNYEAQ. This CDR3 has 13 residues. CDR3 coding DNA: TGTGCCAGCAGTCAAATCAGTTTTAATGAGCAGTTCTTC. This gives the protein CASSQISFNEQFF.

The rearrangement joins TRBV11-2 to TRBJ1-2; 8 nucleotides align to TRBD1. The CDR3 covers 13 residues. The trim removed 7 bases at V and 7 bases at J, leaving 8 bases unmatched. Germline V gene lookup returns CDR1 SGHAT and CDR2 FQNNGV. The CDR3 loop reads CASTNQGARGYTF. The CDR3 DNA sequence: TGTGCCAGCACCAATCAGGGGGCGCGTGGCTACACCTTC.

This rearrangement joins TRBV19 to TRBJ2-7, with a possible D match to TRBD1 (6 bases). V gave up 5 bases and J gave up 3 bases, with 11 bases separating them. The CDR3 totals 13 residues. Per the germline V gene, CDR1 is LNHDA and CDR2 is SQIVND (reference sequence). The CDR3 DNA is TGTGCCAGTAGTGTAAAACAGGGCTACGAGCAGTACTTC. This encodes CASSVKQGYEQYF.

CDR3 residues: CSEDRIYGYTF. CDR3 in DNA: TGCAGCGAGGACAGAATTTATGGCTACACCTTC. The V call is TRBV20-1, the J call TRBJ1-2, with a tentative D call TRBD1 (6 bases). Germline CDR1 and CDR2: DFQATT and SNEGSKA (reference sequence). The CDR3 covers 11 residues.

In its sample, this clone was seen a few times. The rearrangement joins TRBV29-1 to TRBJ1-2, with D hard to call. V gave up 6 bases and J gave up 2 bases, with 10 bases separating them. Looked up from germline, CDR1 is SQVTM and CDR2 is ANQGSEA. The CDR3 loop spans 12 amino acids. The CDR3 DNA sequence: TGCAGCGTCACACAGAGAAACTATGGCTACACCTTC. Amino acids: CSVTQRNYGYTF.

This clone was recorded a few times. V is TRBV6-1 and J is TRBJ1-3, with D maybe TRBD1 (5 bases). This CDR3 is 15 amino acids long. The germline gives CDR1 MNHNS, CDR2 SASEGT. V gave up 1 base and J gave up 0 bases, with 7 bases separating them. The CDR3 sequence is CASSEGQFSGNTIYF. The CDR3 bases are TGTGCCAGCAGTGAAGGACAGTTCTCTGGAAACACCATATATTTT.

This clone was counted a single time. V usage is TRBV5-1 and J usage is TRBJ2-5; 9 nucleotides align to TRBD1. Germline trimming cut 2 bases from V and 1 base from J; bases unmatched to any gene: 6. Germline V gene lookup returns CDR1 SGHRS and CDR2 YFSETQ. The CDR3 spans 16 residues. This CDR3 is CASSFRTGAIQETQYF. CDR3 DNA: TGCGCCAGCAGCTTTAGGACAGGGGCCATCCAAGAGACCCAGTACTTC. Complete variable domain (other parts from reference TRBV5-1 and TRBJ2-5): KAGVTQTPRYLIKTRGQQVTLSCSPISGHRSVSWYQQTPGQGLQFLFEYFSETQRNKGNFPGRFSGRQFSNSRSEMNVSTLELGDSALYLCASSFRTGAIQETQYFGPGTRLLVL.

The chain combines TRBV4-1 with TRBJ1-2; D not resolved. With 2 bases removed from V and 5 bases from J, the gap between germline ends came to 9 bases. The CDR3 has 13 amino acids. The germline CDR1 and CDR2 sequences are MGHRA and YSYEKL. CDR3 region: CASSQPGAYGYTF. In nucleotides, the CDR3 is TGCGCCAGCAGCCAACCGGGAGCATATGGCTACACCTTC.

The genes are TRBV5-5 and TRBJ2-7; 7 bases are a match to TRBD1. V gave up 0 bases and J gave up 2 bases; unmatched junction bases: 11. The CDR3 sequence is 17 residues long. Germline CDR1 is SGHKS and CDR2 is YYEKEE (reference sequence). The CDR3 nucleotides are TGTGCCAGCAGCTTGGGGATTACAGGGGAAGGGGCCTACGAGCAGTACTTC. Translating gives CASSLGITGEGAYEQYF.

V usage is TRBV21-1 and J usage is TRBJ2-3; the table names TRBD2, a call not compared with the DNA. TRBV21-1 is a known pseudogene. The CDR3 is made up of 17 amino acids. In DNA form, the CDR3 reads TGTGCCAGCATAGGTACGGGGGGGCCTTTAAAGACAGATACGCAGTATTTT. Protein: CASIGTGGPLKTDTQYF.

The chain carries TRBV2 and TRBJ2-4; no definite D call. Germline CDR1 and CDR2: SNHLY and FYNNEI. CDR3 size: 13 residues. V gave up 1 base and J gave up 9 bases, with 10 bases separating them. This CDR3 reads CASSEEQDAIQYF. The CDR3 coding sequence is TGTGCCAGCAGTGAAGAGCAGGATGCCATTCAGTACTTC.

This clone was seen once. The V and J genes are TRBV2 and TRBJ2-7; either TRBD1 or TRBD2 may supply D (5 bases each). V was clipped by 6 bases and J by 6 bases, with 21 bases between them. This CDR3 has 15 amino acids. The germline V gene has CDR1 SNHLY and CDR2 FYNNEI. The CDR3 sequence is CASSYPRQKRGEQYF. CDR3 DNA: TGTGCCAGCAGCTACCCGCGACAGAAGAGGGGCGAGCAGTACTTC.

The V gene is TRBV7-2, the J gene TRBJ2-2; TRBD2 agrees at 7 bases. This CDR3 is 15 amino acids long. In germline, CDR1 is SGHTA, CDR2 FQGNSA. The J segment lost 6 bases and the V segment lost 0 bases, leaving 4 bases of the junction unmatched. The CDR3, as DNA: TGTGCCAGCAGCTTAGCCAGTGGGGGGGCCGGGGAGCTGTTTTTT. Amino acids: CASSLASGGAGELFF.

This clone was counted once. The V gene is TRBV6-1, the J gene TRBJ1-1; TRBD1 might be the D (5 bases). Per the germline V gene, CDR1 is MNHNS and CDR2 is SASEGT. CDR3 length: 16 amino acids. V was shortened by 3 bases and J by 8 bases, with 22 bases between the two germline ends. CDR3 nucleotides: TGTGCCAGCAGTGACAGGGTTGCCAATGCAGTCCGAGAAGCTTTCTTT. Its translation: CASSDRVANAVREAFF.

The CDR3 spells CSAALTGINEKLFF. Here the CDR3 DNA reads TGCAGCGCCGCGTTGACAGGGATTAATGAAAAACTGTTTTTT. The chain links TRBV29-1 to TRBJ1-4; the match to TRBD1 covers 7 bases. CDR1 SQVTM and CDR2 ANQGSEA come from the germline V gene. The V segment lost 7 bases and the J segment 4 bases; nucleotides outside the gene matches: 9. This CDR3 spans 14 amino acids.

The chain has TRBV15 and TRBJ2-3; D is ambiguous. CDR3 size: 15 residues. V lost 6 bases and J lost 0, with 13 bases in between. Germline CDR1 reads LNHNV; CDR2 reads YYDKDF (reference sequence). Here the CDR3 DNA reads TGTGCCACCAGAGCTGACTCCTCTAGCACAGATACGCAGTATTTT. Its protein product is CATRADSSSTDTQYF.

V is TRBV7-2 and J is TRBJ1-1, with D possibly being TRBD1 (5 bases). Germline CDR1 and CDR2: SGHTA and FQGNSA. This CDR3 is 14 amino acids long. V was shortened by 4 bases and J by 5 bases, with 14 bases between the two germline ends. DNA of the CDR3: TGTGCCAGCAGCTCCGGAGGGGCCGGAACTGAAGCTTTCTTT. Translated: CASSSGGAGTEAFF. The entire variable domain, with the rest obtained from reference TRBV7-2 and TRBJ1-1, is as follows: GAGVSQSPSNKVTEKGKDVELRCDPISGHTALYWYRQSLGQGLEFLIYFQGNSAPDKSGLPSDRFSAERTGGSVSTLTIQRTQQEDSAVYLCASSSGGAGTEAFFGQGTRLTVV.

The genes are TRBV2 and TRBJ1-2, with D unresolved. CDR1 SNHLY and CDR2 FYNNEI come from the germline V gene. Trimming stripped 1 base from V and 2 bases from J, with 5 bases between. This CDR3 has 13 residues. CDR3 DNA: TGTGCCAGCAGTGAAGGCGAGAACTATGGCTACACCTTC. This translates into CASSEGENYGYTF.

The chain carries TRBV7-9 and TRBJ1-2, with a weak D call TRBD1 (6 bases). The germline V gene has CDR1 SEHNR and CDR2 FQNEAQ (reference sequence). This CDR3 is 15 amino acids long. Trimming removed 2 bases at V and 5 bases at J, with 15 bases between. The CDR3 region is CASSLSRQDQYGYTF. The CDR3 DNA reads TGTGCCAGCAGCTTATCGCGACAGGACCAGTATGGCTACACCTTC. Complete variable domain (other parts from reference TRBV7-9 and TRBJ1-2): DTGVSQNPRHKITKRGQNVTFRCDPISEHNRLYWYRQTLGQGPEFLTYFQNEAQLEKSRLLSDRFSAERPKGSFSTLEIQRTEQGDSAMYLCASSLSRQDQYGYTFGSGTRLTVV.

The V call is TRBV5-3, the J call TRBJ2-7; 7 bases are a match to TRBD1. TRBV5-3 is given ORF status, its function remaining uncertain. The ends lost 4 bases at V and 5 bases at J; junction bases unmatched: 15. The length of the CDR3 is 16 residues. The CDR3 loop reads CARSNDRVKVRDEQYF. The CDR3 nucleotides read TGTGCCAGAAGCAATGACAGGGTTAAAGTCCGGGACGAGCAGTACTTC.

The chain is built from TRBV27 and TRBJ2-1, with 10 nucleotides matching TRBD1. Germline V gene data show CDR1 as MNHEY and CDR2 as SMNVEV (reference sequence). The trim removed 7 bases at V and 5 bases at J, leaving 8 bases unmatched. The CDR3 consists of 15 residues. The CDR3 loop is CASTRAGTGDNEQFF. The CDR3 DNA follows: TGTGCCAGCACAAGAGCCGGGACAGGGGACAATGAGCAGTTCTTC.